This TCR beta chain was sequenced in a study of cytomegalovirus exposure and HLA in healthy donors. Study overall: There were 65 million to 85 million unique TCRs (from HLA-typed donors) in an early data release.

Study-wide findings and caveats: Productive rates of about 90% or about 30% were seen for most TCR beta V segments in an earlier analysis.

On this clone: Antigen specificity is unknown.

Amplification used 60 Vbeta primers and 13 Jbeta primers. Sequenced by immunoSEQ multiplex PCR; TCRdb stores in-frame clones only, minus some. Of about 180,000 clones listed, almost 85% are singletons. Germline CDR1 is MNHNY and CDR2 is SVGAGI (reference sequence). This CDR3 has 14 amino acids. Deletions cut 5 bases from V and 5 bases from J, with 15 bases between. The receptor was derived from a woman aged 50 to 60 in good health and CMV-seronegative. Input material: PBMCs. This chain joins TRBV6-6 and TRBJ2-5; the D is unclear. The chain's CDR3 is CASSKVRSGETQYF. As DNA, the CDR3 is TGTGCCAGCAGTAAAGTAAGGAGTGGGGAGACCCAGTACTTC.